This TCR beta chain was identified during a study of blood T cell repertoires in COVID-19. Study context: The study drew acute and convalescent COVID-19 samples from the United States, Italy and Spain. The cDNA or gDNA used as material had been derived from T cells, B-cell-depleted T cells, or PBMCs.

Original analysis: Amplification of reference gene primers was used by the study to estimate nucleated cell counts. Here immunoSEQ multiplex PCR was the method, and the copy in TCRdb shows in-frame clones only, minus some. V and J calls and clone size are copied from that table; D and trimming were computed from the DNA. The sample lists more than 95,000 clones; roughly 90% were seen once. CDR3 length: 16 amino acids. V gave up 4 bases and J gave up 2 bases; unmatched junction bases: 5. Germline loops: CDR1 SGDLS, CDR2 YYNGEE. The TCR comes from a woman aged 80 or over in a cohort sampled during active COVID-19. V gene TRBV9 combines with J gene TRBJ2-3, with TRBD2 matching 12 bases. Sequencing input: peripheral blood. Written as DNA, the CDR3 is TGTGCCAGCAGCCCCGGACTAGCGGGGCCCACAGATACGCAGTATTTT. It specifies CASSPGLAGPTDTQYF.